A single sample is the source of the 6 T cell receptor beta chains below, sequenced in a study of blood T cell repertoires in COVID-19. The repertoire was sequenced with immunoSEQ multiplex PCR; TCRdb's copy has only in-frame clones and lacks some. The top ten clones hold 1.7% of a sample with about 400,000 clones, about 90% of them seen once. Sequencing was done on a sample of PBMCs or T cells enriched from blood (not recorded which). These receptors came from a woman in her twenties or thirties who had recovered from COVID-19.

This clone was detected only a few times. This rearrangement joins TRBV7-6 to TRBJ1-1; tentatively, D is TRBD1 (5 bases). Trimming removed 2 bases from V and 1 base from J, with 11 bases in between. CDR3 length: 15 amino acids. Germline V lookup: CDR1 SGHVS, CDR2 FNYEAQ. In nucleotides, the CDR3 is TGTGCCAGCAGCTTATCACCAGGGCAGAACACTGAAGCTTTCTTT. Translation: CASSLSPGQNTEAFF.

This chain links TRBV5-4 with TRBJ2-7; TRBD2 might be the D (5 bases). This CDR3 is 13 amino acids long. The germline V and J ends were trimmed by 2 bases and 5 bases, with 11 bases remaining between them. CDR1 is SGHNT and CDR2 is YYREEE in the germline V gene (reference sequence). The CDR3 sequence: CASSLGGPNEQYF. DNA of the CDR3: TGTGCCAGCAGCTTAGGCGGGCCAAACGAGCAGTACTTC.

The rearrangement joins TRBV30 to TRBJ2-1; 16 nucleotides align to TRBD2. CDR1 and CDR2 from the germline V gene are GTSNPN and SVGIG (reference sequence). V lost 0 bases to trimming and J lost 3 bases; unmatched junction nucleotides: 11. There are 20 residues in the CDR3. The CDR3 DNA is TGTGCCTGGAGTGTGAGATCGGGACTAGCGGGGGGGCCTATCTACAATGAGCAGTTCTTC. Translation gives CAWSVRSGLAGGPIYNEQFF.

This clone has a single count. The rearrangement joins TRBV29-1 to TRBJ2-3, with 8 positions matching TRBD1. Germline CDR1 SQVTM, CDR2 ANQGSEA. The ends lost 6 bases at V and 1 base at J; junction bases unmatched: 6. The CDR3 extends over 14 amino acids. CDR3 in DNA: TGCAGCGTGAAACAGACAGGGGGCACAGATACGCAGTATTTT. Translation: CSVKQTGGTDTQYF.

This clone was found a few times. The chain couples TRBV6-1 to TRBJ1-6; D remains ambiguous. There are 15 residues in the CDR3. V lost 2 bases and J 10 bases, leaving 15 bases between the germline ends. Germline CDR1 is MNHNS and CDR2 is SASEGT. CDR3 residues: CASSEFEETASPLHF. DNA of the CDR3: TGTGCCAGCAGTGAATTTGAGGAGACGGCCTCACCCCTCCACTTT.

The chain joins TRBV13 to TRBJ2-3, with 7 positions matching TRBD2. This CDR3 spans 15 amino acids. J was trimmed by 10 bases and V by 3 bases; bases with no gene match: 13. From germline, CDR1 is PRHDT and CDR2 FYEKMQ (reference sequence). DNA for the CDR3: TGTGCCAGCAGCTTGGGGACTGCGCGGGAGTCTTCGCAGTATTTT. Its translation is CASSLGTARESSQYF.